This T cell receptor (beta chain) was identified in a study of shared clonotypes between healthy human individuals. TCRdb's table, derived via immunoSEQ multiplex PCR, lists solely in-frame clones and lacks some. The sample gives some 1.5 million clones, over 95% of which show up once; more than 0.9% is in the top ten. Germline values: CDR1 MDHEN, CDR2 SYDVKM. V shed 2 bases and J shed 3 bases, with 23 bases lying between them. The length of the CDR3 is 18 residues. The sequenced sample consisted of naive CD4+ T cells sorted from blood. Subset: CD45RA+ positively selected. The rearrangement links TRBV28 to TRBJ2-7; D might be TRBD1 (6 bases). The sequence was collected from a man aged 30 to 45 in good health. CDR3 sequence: CASSLALKPGQIYYEQYF. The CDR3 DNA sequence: TGTGCCAGCAGTTTAGCCCTCAAGCCGGGACAAATTTACTACGAGCAGTACTTC.